What follows is one TCR beta chain and its context. In germline, CDR1 is SGDLS, CDR2 YYNGEE. J was trimmed by 6 bases and V by 0 bases; bases with no gene match: 7. CDR3 length: 15 residues. The sample originates from a study of blood T cell repertoires in COVID-19. Study summary: Sample material is recorded as cDNA or gDNA derived from T cells, B-cell-depleted T cells, or PBMCs.

TCRdb's copy holds only in-frame clones and misses some; the assay was immunoSEQ multiplex PCR. The profile shows 100,000 to 150,000 clones, approximately 74% of them singletons. This receptor was identified in a man aged 55 to 70 with acute or convalescent COVID-19. The genes are TRBV9 and TRBJ2-3, with 7 bases matching TRBD1. The specimen sequenced was peripheral blood. Here the CDR3 DNA reads TGTGCCAGCAGCGTAGCGACAGGGAGAGCGGATACGCAGTATTTT. It encodes CASSVATGRADTQYF.